Below, 15 T cell receptor beta chains from the same sample are listed, as sequenced in a study of blood T cell repertoires in COVID-19. The method was immunoSEQ multiplex PCR; TCRdb's version includes in-frame clones alone and lacks a portion of them. Among 220,000 or so clones listed, about four fifths were seen once. Sequenced: peripheral blood. Receptors originate from a woman of 80 years or more with acute or convalescent COVID-19.

The chain couples TRBV2 to TRBJ1-2, with no clear D. The CDR3 has 15 residues. Germline V CDR1 and CDR2: SNHLY, FYNNEI. V lost 5 bases and J lost 4, with 17 bases in between. CDR3 region: CASSSKERASYGYTF. The CDR3 nucleotides read TGTGCCAGCAGTTCAAAGGAGAGGGCGTCCTATGGCTACACCTTC.

The J gene is TRBJ2-1, the V gene TRBV24-1, with D possibly being TRBD1 (7 bases). The CDR3 is 15 amino acids. V lost 4 bases and J lost 6, with 15 bases in between. Germline lookup yields CDR1 KGHDR and CDR2 SFDVKD. The CDR3 DNA is TGTGCCACCAGTGAAGCTGCGGGACAGAGCAATGAGCAGTTCTTC. Translating it yields CATSEAAGQSNEQFF.

The gene calls are TRBV6-5 and TRBJ2-1, with 10 bases fitting TRBD2. From germline, CDR1 is MNHEY and CDR2 SVGAGI. The CDR3 totals 15 residues. The V segment lost 6 bases and the J segment 3 bases; nucleotides outside the gene matches: 5. CDR3 DNA: TGTGCCAGCAGCCGAACTAGCGGGGACTACAATGAGCAGTTCTTC. This sequence encodes CASSRTSGDYNEQFF.

The chain employs TRBV19 and TRBJ1-1; no clear D. V lost 3 bases to trimming and J lost 0 bases, with 11 bases between them. The CDR3 runs 15 residues. Germline-derived CDR1 and CDR2 are LNHDA and SQIVND (reference sequence). CDR3 amino acids: CASSIRGDMNTEAFF. Written as DNA, the CDR3 is TGTGCCAGTAGTATCCGGGGAGACATGAACACTGAAGCTTTCTTT.

The J gene is TRBJ1-4, the V gene TRBV6-5; 9 bases match TRBD1. Germline loops: CDR1 MNHEY, CDR2 SVGAGI. The CDR3 is 14 residues long. V shed 7 bases, J shed 8 bases, and the junction held 8 bases outside the gene matches. CDR3: CASKQGALGEKLFF. The CDR3, as DNA: TGTGCCAGCAAACAGGGGGCGTTGGGAGAAAAACTGTTTTTT.

The CDR3 bases are TGCGCCAGCAGCATAGCCGCGACAGCAACTAATGAAAAACTGTTTTTT. Its translation: CASSIAATATNEKLFF. The J gene is TRBJ1-4, the V gene TRBV5-1, with D perhaps TRBD1 (5 bases). CDR1 is SGHRS and CDR2 is YFSETQ in the germline V gene. The CDR3 length is 16 residues. Trimming removed 4 bases from V and 0 bases from J, with 13 bases in between.

The gene calls are TRBV2 and TRBJ2-3, with TRBD1 matching over 10 bases. J lost 1 base, V lost 0 bases, and 7 bases had no gene match. This CDR3 is built from 18 residues. From germline, CDR1 is SNHLY and CDR2 FYNNEI. CDR3 DNA sequence: TGTGCCAGCAGTGAAGCCATAGCCGGGACAGGGGGCACAGATACGCAGTATTTT. Translation gives CASSEAIAGTGGTDTQYF.

The V and J genes are TRBV5-1 and TRBJ1-3; 7 bases agree with TRBD1. Germline CDR1 reads SGHRS; CDR2 reads YFSETQ. The junction had 10 bases not matched to a gene; V was cut back by 6 bases and J by 1 base. The length of the CDR3 is 16 residues. For the CDR3, the DNA is TGCGCCAGCACCGAGGGACAGCGGACTTCTGGAAACACCATATATTTT. Its translation is CASTEGQRTSGNTIYF.

This chain uses TRBV10-3 with TRBJ2-7; the match to TRBD2 covers 8 bases. V dropped 0 bases and J dropped 1; count of bases not matched to a gene: 8. The CDR3 covers 17 residues. Germline CDR1 and CDR2: ENHRY and SYGVKD. The CDR3 reads CAISESIGGANSYEQYF. In DNA, the CDR3 is TGTGCCATCAGTGAGTCAATCGGGGGGGCGAATTCCTACGAGCAGTACTTC.

The rearrangement links TRBV29-1 to TRBJ1-1; D not certain. The V gene lost 4 bases and the J gene lost 3 bases, with 9 bases spanning the gap. The V gene's germline CDR1 is SQVTM and CDR2 ANQGSEA. There are 12 residues in the CDR3. The CDR3, as DNA: TGCAGCGTTGGTGAAGCCTACACTGAAGCTTTCTTT. Translating gives CSVGEAYTEAFF.

A few counts support this clone. This chain joins TRBV25-1 and TRBJ1-4, with 7 bases fitting TRBD1. The CDR3 is 17 residues long. Per the germline V gene, CDR1 is MGHDK and CDR2 is SYGVNS. Germline trimming cut 1 base from V and 0 bases from J; bases unmatched to any gene: 5. CDR3 nucleotides: TGTGCCAGCAGTGAATTTATAGGGGGCCCAACTAATGAAAAACTGTTTTTT. This encodes CASSEFIGGPTNEKLFF.

The J gene is TRBJ2-7, the V gene TRBV24-1, with TRBD1 identical over 7 bases. Losses at the gene ends were 2 bases for V and 3 bases for J; bases not matched to a gene: 15. Germline-derived CDR1 and CDR2 are KGHDR and SFDVKD. CDR3 length: 18 amino acids. The CDR3 loop is CATSDSRTGPNFYYEQYF. Written as DNA, the CDR3 is TGTGCCACCAGTGATTCTAGGACAGGACCGAATTTCTACTACGAGCAGTACTTC.

As to this clone: Other DNA sequences in the sample encode the same CDR3. V gene TRBV9 combines with J gene TRBJ1-5, with D unclear. Germline assignment: CDR1 SGDLS and CDR2 YYNGEE. This CDR3 is 15 amino acids long. V was shortened by 4 bases and J by 0 bases, with 11 bases between the two germline ends. The CDR3 sequence: CASSPLGGSNQPQHF. The DNA of the CDR3 is TGTGCCAGCAGCCCCCTCGGAGGTAGCAATCAGCCCCAGCATTTT.

This rearrangement joins TRBV5-6 to TRBJ2-3; 13 nucleotides match TRBD2. After removal of 2 bases from V and 4 bases from J, the junction contained 4 bases not matched to a gene. This CDR3 contains 16 residues. Germline V CDR1 and CDR2: SGHDT, YYEEEE. The CDR3 sequence: CASSLPTSGGADTQYF. CDR3 bases: TGTGCCAGCAGCTTACCCACTAGCGGGGGGGCAGATACGCAGTATTTT.

The chain employs TRBV7-8 and TRBJ2-5, with D uncertain. Germline V gene sequence: CDR1 SGHVS, CDR2 FQNEAQ. Trimming pared 2 bases from V and 5 bases from J, leaving 9 bases between. The CDR3 is made up of 13 amino acids. The CDR3 is CASSLRRIETQYF. In DNA, the CDR3 is TGTGCCAGCAGCTTAAGGCGGATCGAGACCCAGTACTTC.